This entry is about one T cell receptor beta chain. Its antigen is as yet unknown. These data belong to a study of TIL therapy for anti-PD-1-resistant metastatic lung cancer. About the study: By whole-exome sequencing, median non-synonymous tumor mutation burden was under 1.9 mutations per megabase. Findings and caveats of the study: Infused TIL clonotypes partially replaced the baseline blood repertoire, then decayed over months.

The immunoSEQ assay was v3. Clones were read by immunoSEQ multiplex PCR, and TCRdb kept only the in-frame ones, dropping some. The sample lists tens of thousands of clones, about four fifths occurring once. Time point given: pre-treatment sample, taken before nivolumab and TIL therapy. The sample here was blood, taken at baseline. The clonotype was recovered from a person between 25 and 80 years old with non-small cell lung cancer.

As DNA, the CDR3 is TGTGCCAGCAGCGTAGCTCCGACTTACTCTGGAAACACCATATATTTT. Translation gives CASSVAPTYSGNTIYF. The gene calls are TRBV9 and TRBJ1-3; no reliable D call. Germline CDR1 SGDLS, CDR2 YYNGEE. CDR3 length: 16 residues. V gave up 0 bases and J gave up 0 bases, with 10 bases separating them.